This T cell receptor beta chain was found in a study of T cell changes during pregnancy in multiple sclerosis. Profiled with immunoSEQ multiplex PCR; TCRdb holds only in-frame clones, not every one. The table lists 88,000 or so clones, 90% to 95% of them singletons. Germline assignment: CDR1 KGHSH and CDR2 LQKENI. The CDR3 covers 13 residues. The germline V and J ends were trimmed by 5 bases and 2 bases, with 10 bases remaining between them. The clonotype comes from a female donor with multiple sclerosis, enrolled in a pregnancy study. The sequences come from peripheral blood, collected before pregnancy. The rearrangement links TRBV18 to TRBJ2-7; D is unclear. The CDR3 bases are TGTGCCAGCTCAGGAGACCCGACCTACGAGCAGTACTTC. Translation gives CASSGDPTYEQYF.